The 16 T cell receptor beta chains below all came from one sample that was sequenced in a study of cytomegalovirus exposure and HLA in healthy donors (dated by TCRdb to about 2017). Preparation of the library involved the immunoSEQ multiplex PCR assay. The multiplex PCR relied on a mix of 60 forward primers for TCR Vbeta segments and 13 reverse primers for TCR Jbeta segments. Drawn from immuneACCESS, this table holds only the in-frame rearrangements with V and J called that TCRdb kept. Clones are partly lost; checked studies trace under half to an unresolved V gene and leave the rest unexplained. The sample includes around 120,000 clones, with roughly 80% observed a single time. The top ten clones comprise around 3.7% of the sample. Sequenced input: PBMCs. The source of these receptors is a man younger than 40 in good health and CMV-seronegative.

The chain joins TRBV2 to TRBJ1-2, with D possibly matching TRBD1 (5 bases). The CDR3 totals 14 residues. V was pared by 7 bases and J by 0 bases, with 12 bases between. Germline V gene sequence: CDR1 SNHLY, CDR2 FYNNEI. The CDR3 spells CASKGGHSNYGYTF. CDR3 DNA sequence: TGTGCCAGCAAGGGCGGACATTCTAACTATGGCTACACCTTC.

V usage is TRBV7-2 and J usage is TRBJ2-7, with D possibly TRBD2 on 6 matching bases. The CDR3 contains 14 residues. Germline V lookup: CDR1 SGHTA, CDR2 FQGNSA. V was pared by 5 bases and J by 2 bases, with 13 bases between. For the CDR3, the DNA is TGTGCCAGCAGCCTCCCGGGGGTAACCTACGAGCAGTACTTC. Its translation: CASSLPGVTYEQYF.

This clone was seen just once. This chain uses TRBV19 with TRBJ2-5; TRBD2 matches 7 bases. V gave up 3 bases and J gave up 4 bases; unmatched junction bases: 5. The CDR3 covers 14 residues. The germline V gene has CDR1 LNHDA and CDR2 SQIVND (reference sequence). This CDR3 reads CASSISREGETQYF. In nucleotides, the CDR3 is TGTGCCAGTAGTATTTCGAGGGAGGGAGAGACCCAGTACTTC.

Only a few counts were recorded for this clone. This rearrangement joins TRBV9 to TRBJ2-2, with D possibly TRBD2 on 6 matching bases. The germline V gene encodes CDR1 SGDLS and CDR2 YYNGEE. The germline V and J ends were trimmed by 1 base and 1 base, with 11 bases remaining between them. This CDR3 is built from 16 residues. The CDR3 reads CASSVTRGMNTGELFF. DNA for the CDR3: TGTGCCAGCAGCGTAACGCGGGGAATGAACACCGGGGAGCTGTTTTTT. The whole variable domain, remainder taken from reference TRBV9 and TRBJ2-2, is DSGVTQTPKHLITATGQRVTLRCSPRSGDLSVYWYQQSLDQGLQFLIQYYNGEERAKGNILERFSAQQFPDLHSELNLSSLELGDSALYFCASSVTRGMNTGELFFGEGSRLTVL.

This clone was seen a single time. V gene TRBV7-9 combines with J gene TRBJ2-3, with D possibly being TRBD2 (5 bases). CDR3 length: 16 amino acids. The V and J ends lost 2 bases and 4 bases respectively, with 16 bases between them. CDR1 and CDR2 from the germline V gene are SEHNR and FQNEAQ (reference sequence). For the CDR3, the DNA is TGTGCCAGCAGCTTAAATAGGCTAGCCTCCCCAGATACGCAGTATTTT. Translated, it gives CASSLNRLASPDTQYF. The full variable domain, rest sourced from reference TRBV7-9 and TRBJ2-3, is DTGVSQNPRHKITKRGQNVTFRCDPISEHNRLYWYRQTLGQGPEFLTYFQNEAQLEKSRLLSDRFSAERPKGSFSTLEIQRTEQGDSAMYLCASSLNRLASPDTQYFGPGTRLTVL.

The chain links TRBV11-3 to TRBJ1-1; D is undetermined. Per germline, CDR1 SGHNT and CDR2 YENEEA. V was pared by 5 bases and J by 1 base, with 14 bases between. The CDR3 runs 15 residues. The chain's CDR3 is CASSRGPGKNTEAFF. CDR3 in DNA: TGTGCCAGCAGCCGTGGTCCGGGAAAGAACACTGAAGCTTTCTTT.

The chain employs TRBV2 and TRBJ1-4; 7 bases fit TRBD1. This CDR3 contains 16 residues. J gave up 10 bases and V 3 bases, and 14 bases lay outside the gene matches. Germline values: CDR1 SNHLY, CDR2 FYNNEI. This chain's CDR3 is CASSEAEETGFVKLFF. The CDR3 DNA reads as TGTGCCAGCAGTGAGGCGGAGGAGACAGGGTTTGTAAAACTGTTTTTT.

Notes on this clone: At the DNA level, this CDR3 is encoded by other sequences in the same sample as well. This chain links TRBV10-3 with TRBJ2-7; 9 positions match TRBD2. CDR3 size: 16 residues. Per germline, CDR1 ENHRY and CDR2 SYGVKD. The V segment lost 6 bases and the J segment 7 bases; nucleotides outside the gene matches: 16. CDR3 in amino acids: CAISERVSGREGEQYF. The CDR3, as DNA: TGTGCCATCAGCGAAAGGGTTAGCGGGAGAGAGGGAGAGCAGTACTTC.

The chain employs TRBV5-4 and TRBJ2-7; D unclear. CDR1 and CDR2 from the germline V gene are SGHNT and YYREEE (reference sequence). CDR3 length: 14 residues. The germline V and J ends were trimmed by 0 bases and 0 bases, with 7 bases remaining between them. The CDR3: CASSLVQHSYEQYF. CDR3 coding DNA: TGTGCCAGCAGCTTGGTACAGCACTCCTACGAGCAGTACTTC.

The chain uses TRBV15 and TRBJ1-2, with a weak D call TRBD1 (5 bases). Germline CDR1 LNHNV, CDR2 YYDKDF (reference sequence). This CDR3 is built from 14 residues. V dropped 5 bases and J dropped 6 bases, with 16 bases sitting between them. This chain's CDR3 is CATSPPGGIDGYTF. The CDR3 nucleotides read TGTGCCACCAGCCCCCCCGGGGGTATCGATGGCTACACCTTC.

The CDR3 nucleotides read TGTGCCAGCAGTTATTACGGCACTGAAGCTTTCTTT. This translates into CASSYYGTEAFF. The chain uses TRBV28 and TRBJ1-1; D uncertain. Germline CDR1 and CDR2: MDHEN and SYDVKM. The CDR3 consists of 12 residues. V dropped 4 bases and J dropped 4 bases, with 7 bases sitting between them.

This clone was seen a handful of times. The chain combines TRBV5-4 with TRBJ2-1; D is possibly TRBD2 (5 bases). The V end lost 6 bases, the J end lost 3 bases, and 10 bases lay between the germline ends. The CDR3 consists of 13 residues. CDR1 and CDR2 (germline): SGHNT, YYREEE (reference sequence). The CDR3 DNA reads as TGTGCCAGCAAACTCGGGAACTACAATGAGCAGTTCTTC. Translation gives CASKLGNYNEQFF.

This chain joins TRBV7-9 and TRBJ2-7; TRBD1 aligns across 9 bases. With 5 bases clipped from V and 4 bases from J, the junction kept 6 bases outside the gene matches. The germline CDR1 and CDR2 sequences are SEHNR and FQNEAQ (reference sequence). This CDR3 has 14 amino acids. The CDR3 DNA is TGTGCCAGCAGCCCTGGACAGGGGAAATACGAGCAGTACTTC. The encoded protein is CASSPGQGKYEQYF. The full variable domain, its missing parts supplied by reference TRBV7-9 and TRBJ2-7, is DTGVSQNPRHKITKRGQNVTFRCDPISEHNRLYWYRQTLGQGPEFLTYFQNEAQLEKSRLLSDRFSAERPKGSFSTLEIQRTEQGDSAMYLCASSPGQGKYEQYFGPGTRLTVT.

The V and J genes are TRBV28 and TRBJ2-1; tentative D call: TRBD1 (6 bases). The germline V and J ends were trimmed by 3 bases and 0 bases, with 9 bases remaining between them. This CDR3 contains 15 residues. Germline CDR1 and CDR2: MDHEN and SYDVKM. The CDR3 DNA sequence: TGTGCCAGCAGTTTCCGGACAGTCTCCTACAATGAGCAGTTCTTC. Its protein is CASSFRTVSYNEQFF. Using reference TRBV28 and TRBJ2-1 for the parts outside the CDR3, the full variable domain is DVKVTQSSRYLVKRTGEKVFLECVQDMDHENMFWYRQDPGLGLRLIYFSYDVKMKEKGDIPEGYSVSREKKERFSLILESASTNQTSMYLCASSFRTVSYNEQFFGPGTRLTVL.

The chain couples TRBV5-4 to TRBJ1-1; 8 bases fit TRBD1. Germline values: CDR1 SGHNT, CDR2 YYREEE (reference sequence). The CDR3 covers 14 residues. V lost 1 base and J lost 5; bases outside the gene matches: 4. The CDR3 DNA reads as TGTGCCAGCAGCTTGCAGGGGGCGCTTACTGAAGCTTTCTTT. This encodes CASSLQGALTEAFF.

This clone was observed a single time. J is TRBJ2-3 and V is TRBV5-6, with TRBD2 matching over 12 bases. The germline V gene encodes CDR1 SGHDT and CDR2 YYEEEE. With 6 bases clipped from V and 0 bases from J, the junction kept 8 bases outside the gene matches. The CDR3 extends over 17 amino acids. The CDR3 loop reads CASIGLAGRSSTDTQYF. The CDR3 DNA is TGTGCCAGCATCGGACTAGCGGGACGCTCTAGCACAGATACGCAGTATTTT.